Listed below are T cell receptor beta chains from one sample, sequenced in a study of T cell responses to AZD1222 COVID-19 vaccine. Clones were sequenced by immunoSEQ multiplex PCR, and TCRdb holds only the in-frame ones, with some missing. The profile shows 90,000 to 150,000 clones, approximately 90% of them singletons. Sequenced here: peripheral blood, sampled on day 0 of AZD1222 vaccination. These receptors all come from an adult in good health. CDR3s include the opening cysteine and the closing phenylalanine or tryptophan. A D gene is named only where the DNA matches it firmly. Expanded clones are given a class, and other clones once, few, many or no size at all.

j_call	clone_size	v_call	d_call	cdr3_nt	cdr3_aa
TRBJ1-1	NA	TRBV5-1	NA	TGCGCCAGCAGAACGACCGGACGGAACACTGAAGCTTTCTTT	CASRTTGRNTEAFF
TRBJ2-1	NA	TRBV19	TRBD2	TGTGCCAGTAGTATCTTAGGGGGAGCGGGAGAACAGTTCTTC	CASSILGGAGEQFF
TRBJ2-1	NA	TRBV6-6	NA	TGTGCCAGCAACTATGGTATACAGGGATTGGGTGAGCAGTTCTTC	CASNYGIQGLGEQFF
TRBJ1-1	once	TRBV12-3/TRBV12-4	TRBD1	TGTGCCAGCAGCCGGACAGGAAACACTGAAGCTTTCTTT	CASSRTGNTEAFF
TRBJ2-7	NA	TRBV5-1	NA	TGCGCCAGCAGCTTGGAGGCAGGGAGGGGGGACGAGCAGTACTTC	CASSLEAGRGDEQYF
TRBJ1-5	NA	TRBV15	NA	TGTGCCACCAGCAGAGATCTTGGTCACCCGGAGCCCCAGCATTTT	CATSRDLGHPEPQHF
TRBJ1-2	NA	TRBV7-9	NA	TGTGCCAGCAGCTTAGGACAGTCCAACTATGGCTACACCTTC	CASSLGQSNYGYTF
TRBJ1-1	NA	TRBV19	NA	TGTGCCAGTAGTCCTGGACCACAGAACACTGAAGCTTTCTTT	CASSPGPQNTEAFF
TRBJ2-3	NA	TRBV10-3	NA	TGTGCCATCAGCCCGGGTAGTGGGACAGATACGCAGTATTTT	CAISPGSGTDTQYF
TRBJ2-7	NA	TRBV5-4	TRBD2	TGTGCCAGCAGCTTTGAGACTAGCCACGAGCAGTACTTC	CASSFETSHEQYF
TRBJ2-5	NA	TRBV18	NA	TGTGCCAGCTCACCATTCGGGCAGGGGCGAGAGACCCAGTACTTC	CASSPFGQGRETQYF
TRBJ2-1	NA	TRBV11-3	NA	TGTGCCAGCAGCTCCCAATGGCCCTGGCGAGTGGTCTACAATGAGCAGTTCTTC	CASSSQWPWRVVYNEQFF
TRBJ2-6	NA	TRBV27	TRBD2	TGTGCCAGCAGCCCCGGGAGGGCTGGGGCCAACGTCCTGACTTTC	CASSPGRAGANVLTF
TRBJ1-6	once	TRBV3-1/TRBV3-2	TRBD1	TGTGCCAGCAGCCAAGGACAGGGGGTTAGTTCACCCCTCCACTTT	CASSQGQGVSSPLHF
TRBJ1-1	NA	TRBV2	NA	TGTGCCAGCAGTTTGAAGGGGGGGAACACTGAAGCTTTCTTT	CASSLKGGNTEAFF